This TCR beta chain appears in the sequencing data of a study of glioma-infiltrating T cells listed by TCRdb under 2016. Describing the broader study: TCR alpha- and beta-chain repertoires were sequenced from glioma tissue, non-neoplastic brain tissue and matched peripheral blood mononuclear cells. The paired cohort comprised three low-grade glioma patients, roughly 8 primary glioblastoma patients and three non-glioma patients contributing non-neoplastic brain tissue. To gauge divergence between tissue and blood T-cell populations, every tissue-infiltrating repertoire was compared against the peripheral blood repertoire from the same patient. Paper-wide results and their limitations: VJ-independent divergence between tissue and blood was below expectation in non-neoplastic patients but above expectation in all gliomas, especially low-grade gliomas. Small numbers underpinned the group comparisons: several glioblastoma patients, three low-grade glioma patients and three non-neoplastic patients. Only a very small number of CDR3 sequences turned up in both tissue and blood, a result put down to high CDR3 diversity combined with limited sampling.

The iRepertoire nested amplicon-rescue multiplex PCR (arm-PCR) platform was used to amplify TCR alpha and beta CDR3 regions from RNA. The input for one-step reverse transcription and amplification was about 100-400 ng of either tissue mRNA or PBMC total RNA. Following bead purification, Illumina adapters were added by a secondary multiplex PCR, and the libraries were gel-purified between 200 and 400 bp. Demultiplexing relied on internal 6-nucleotide barcodes carried by the libraries. The libraries were sequenced on an Illumina MiSeq using 2x220 or 2x250 nucleotide paired-end reads. The study's own analysis went as follows. FLASH 1.2.11 was used to merge paired reads, and BWA-MEM then aligned the reads to the GRCh37 human genome before TRA and TRB reads were extracted. An IMGT-derived reference of cassette sequences and CDR3 motifs, with pseudogenes included, was used for V and J assignment. Three-frame translation of reads was performed, and productive CDR3s were defined as those with a C...FGXG motif and no stop codons. A clonotype was defined as a unique combination of a V-J cassette pair and a CDR3 amino acid sequence. Reads were filtered by Hamming distance, thresholded by each sample's sequence error rate in mapped regions. Through fastp at Q25 and MiXCR, TCRdb rebuilt clones from the public reads, retaining in-frame beta chains. Every CDR3 protein is listed once, alongside the most common genes and DNA of its rows. For this entry, the V and J calls and clone size follow TCRdb and not the study's own pipeline. The sample includes around 99,000 distinct CDR3 sequences, with 25% to 30% observed a single time. The ten most abundant clones make up approximately 35% of the sample.

As regards this clonotype: Which antigen it targets is not known. A much larger clone lies one base from this, so it may be a read error.

The clonotype originates from a human donor with low-grade glioma or glioblastoma, undergoing nonglioma brain surgery, or in good health (not recorded which). Sample: glioma tissue, nonneoplastic brain tissue, or PBMCs (not recorded which).

In nucleotide form, the sequence is TGCGCCAGCAGCCCCCGGTCAGATGGCTCCTACGAGCAGTACTTC. Translated, it gives CASSPRSDGSYEQYF. The chain was built from TRBV4-1 and TRBJ2-7; no D segment can be confidently identified. Taken from the germline V gene, the CDR1 and CDR2 loops are MGHRA and YSYEKL. Counted from cysteine to phenylalanine, this CDR3 has 15 amino acids. CDR3 DNA is the only sequence kept; it has 45 bases, read in frame from the first base. The junction shows trimming of 4 bases on V and 0 bases on J, plus 13 bases between the germline ends.